These 28 T cell receptor beta chains came from one sample sequenced in a study of beta chain features in type 1 diabetes. Every bit of the isolated RNA underwent reverse transcription, so sequencing read expressed TCRB transcripts. Clones were sequenced by immunoSEQ multiplex PCR, and TCRdb holds only the in-frame ones, with some missing. The repertoire holds 680,000 or so clones, with 15% to 19% as singletons. The sequencing input was naive CD4+ T cells from blood. These receptors were taken from a man younger than 35 in good health.

This clone was found a few times. The chain uses TRBV10-3 and TRBJ2-7; possible D gene TRBD1, 5 bases. V dropped 6 bases and J dropped 4 bases, with 7 bases sitting between them. The CDR3 covers 11 residues. The germline V gene encodes CDR1 ENHRY and CDR2 SYGVKD. CDR3 sequence: CAIRQAYEQYF. The CDR3 nucleotides are TGTGCCATCAGACAGGCTTACGAGCAGTACTTC.

The sample holds a few counts of this clone. This chain connects TRBV10-3 to TRBJ2-2, with 7 bases fitting TRBD1. This CDR3 comprises 15 residues. Germline trimming cut 8 bases from V and 5 bases from J; bases unmatched to any gene: 11. CDR1 and CDR2 (germline): ENHRY, SYGVKD. CDR3 DNA: TGTGCCATCCGCCCTACAGGGGTTAAAACCGGGGAGCTGTTTTTT. It yields the protein CAIRPTGVKTGELFF.

The chain employs TRBV11-2 and TRBJ2-7, with 7 bases lining up with TRBD2. Germline V gives CDR1 SGHAT, CDR2 FQNNGV. The CDR3 spans 17 residues. Unmatched junction bases numbered 14, after V lost 2 bases and J lost 4 bases. CDR3 protein: CASSLPRGRAREYEQYF. In DNA, the CDR3 is TGTGCCAGCAGCTTACCGCGTGGGAGGGCCAGGGAGTACGAGCAGTACTTC. Combining the CDR3 with reference TRBV11-2 and TRBJ2-7 gives the whole variable domain EAGVAQSPRYKIIEKRQSVAFWCNPISGHATLYWYQQILGQGPKLLIQFQNNGVVDDSQLPKDRFSAERLKGVDSTLKIQPAKLEDSAVYLCASSLPRGRAREYEQYFGPGTRLTVT.

This clone was seen a few times. The chain combines TRBV14 with TRBJ2-5; 10 bases are a match to TRBD2. J gave up 4 bases and V 1 base, and 6 bases lay outside the gene matches. The V gene's germline CDR1 is SGHDN and CDR2 FVKESK. This CDR3 comprises 16 residues. The CDR3 DNA reads TGTGCCAGCAGCCAAGGGGGCCTAGCGGGAGTAGAGACCCAGTACTTC. Protein product: CASSQGGLAGVETQYF.

This clone has more than one count but fewer than ten. This same CDR3 is encoded by further DNA sequences in the sample. The chain is built from TRBV5-1 and TRBJ2-7, with D unclear. CDR1 and CDR2 from the germline V gene are SGHRS and YFSETQ. The V and J ends lost 0 bases and 0 bases respectively, with 7 bases between them. The CDR3 contains 14 residues. The chain's CDR3 is CASSLEGNSYEQYF. CDR3 DNA sequence: TGCGCCAGCAGCTTGGAAGGCAACTCCTACGAGCAGTACTTC.

This clone was found a few times. The rearrangement uses TRBV4-2 and TRBJ1-4; D call uncertain. V was shortened by 5 bases and J by 5 bases, with 12 bases between the two germline ends. The CDR3 loop spans 14 amino acids. Germline V lookup: CDR1 LGHNA, CDR2 YNFKEQ. DNA for the CDR3: TGTGCCAGCAGCTCCATGGCCCGAAATGAAAAACTGTTTTTT. Translated: CASSSMARNEKLFF.

This chain joins TRBV6-4 and TRBJ2-2, with D possibly TRBD1 on 5 matching bases. The V gene lost 4 bases and the J gene lost 2 bases, with 8 bases spanning the gap. Germline V gene data show CDR1 as MRHNA and CDR2 as SNTAGT. This CDR3 is 14 amino acids long. The DNA of the CDR3 is TGTGCCAGCAGTGTACAGGAAAACACCGGGGAGCTGTTTTTT. It translates to CASSVQENTGELFF.

The genes are TRBV29-1 and TRBJ1-3; D is uncertain. Deletions cut 7 bases from V and 0 bases from J, with 10 bases between. Germline CDR1 is SQVTM and CDR2 is ANQGSEA. The CDR3 sequence is 13 residues long. CDR3 sequence reads: CSARLHSGNTIYF. CDR3 bases: TGCAGCGCCCGACTCCACTCTGGAAACACCATATATTTT.

This clone came up a few times. The sample carries other DNA sequences with the same CDR3. The gene calls are TRBV6-5 and TRBJ1-5; a weak D match, TRBD1 (6 bases). The CDR3 totals 13 residues. The V gene lost 6 bases and the J gene lost 7 bases, with 13 bases spanning the gap. The germline CDR1 and CDR2 sequences are MNHEY and SVGAGI. CDR3 coding DNA: TGTGCCAGCAGCTACAGGGACGGACAGCCCCAGCATTTT. Its protein is CASSYRDGQPQHF.

The V and J genes are TRBV23-1 and TRBJ2-2; 10 bases are a match to TRBD2. TRBV23-1 is assigned to the ORF class and has an uncertain function. V lost 0 bases to trimming and J lost 4 bases; unmatched junction nucleotides: 8. The CDR3 has 18 amino acids. The chain's CDR3 is CASSQSKAGGPGTGELFF. The CDR3 bases are TGCGCCAGCAGTCAATCGAAAGCGGGAGGGCCGGGCACCGGGGAGCTGTTTTTT.

V and J are TRBV18 and TRBJ2-7; D gene ambiguous. Trimming removed 1 base at V and 7 bases at J, with 11 bases between. CDR3 length: 13 residues. The germline CDR1 and CDR2 sequences are KGHSH and LQKENI. CDR3 amino acids: CASSPLLRDEQYF. The DNA of the CDR3 is TGTGCCAGCTCACCACTACTCCGAGATGAGCAGTACTTC.

The sample holds a few counts of this clone. The rearrangement joins TRBV7-2 to TRBJ2-2; 8 positions match TRBD1. This CDR3 contains 16 residues. Germline assignment: CDR1 SGHTA and CDR2 FQGNSA. The J segment lost 4 bases and the V segment lost 1 base, leaving 5 bases of the junction unmatched. The DNA of the CDR3 is TGTGCCAGCAGCTTAGAGGGACAGGCGCGCACCGGGGAGCTGTTTTTT. This sequence encodes CASSLEGQARTGELFF. Looking up the rest from reference TRBV7-2 and TRBJ2-2 gives the full variable domain: GAGVSQSPSNKVTEKGKDVELRCDPISGHTALYWYRQSLGQGLEFLIYFQGNSAPDKSGLPSDRFSAERTGGSVSTLTIQRTQQEDSAVYLCASSLEGQARTGELFFGEGSRLTVL.

The chain joins TRBV4-3 to TRBJ1-4; 9 nucleotides agree with TRBD1. The ends lost 4 bases at V and 8 bases at J; junction bases unmatched: 11. CDR1 is LGHNA and CDR2 is YSLEER in the germline V gene. The CDR3 contains 16 residues. The CDR3 is CASSRGQGILREKLFF. The CDR3 DNA reads as TGCGCCAGCAGCCGTGGACAGGGGATTTTGCGAGAAAAACTGTTTTTT.

In this sample, this clone turned up a few times. The rearrangement uses TRBV27 and TRBJ2-7, with TRBD2 identical over 10 bases. CDR3 length: 18 residues. Germline assignment: CDR1 MNHEY and CDR2 SMNVEV (reference sequence). V gave up 5 bases and J gave up 5 bases; unmatched junction bases: 18. This CDR3 reads CASSPHTSGTPRENEQYF. The CDR3 bases are TGTGCCAGCAGTCCGCACACTAGCGGGACGCCTCGGGAGAACGAGCAGTACTTC.

This rearrangement joins TRBV4-1 to TRBJ1-1; D is ambiguous. This CDR3 contains 14 residues. Germline V CDR1 and CDR2: MGHRA, YSYEKL. The ends were cut back, 3 bases at V and 6 bases at J, with 14 bases in the middle. In DNA form, the CDR3 reads TGCGCCAGCAGCCAGTCCCGACGGGAACCTGAAGCTTTCTTT. The encoded protein is CASSQSRREPEAFF.

This clone came up a few times. This sequence joins TRBV30 and TRBJ2-3; tentative D call: TRBD1 (5 bases). This CDR3 is built from 15 residues. V was shortened by 2 bases and J by 1 base, with 13 bases between the two germline ends. Germline V gene data show CDR1 as GTSNPN and CDR2 as SVGIG (reference sequence). The CDR3 coding sequence is TGTGCCTGGAGTCGGCAGGGTAGGGGCACAGATACGCAGTATTTT. Its protein product is CAWSRQGRGTDTQYF.

This chain joins TRBV11-2 and TRBJ2-4; D gene unclear. Germline loops: CDR1 SGHAT, CDR2 FQNNGV. V lost 4 bases and J lost 0, with 4 bases in between. The length of the CDR3 is 13 residues. CDR3 nucleotide sequence: TGTGCCAGCAGCTCGATAGCCAAAAACATTCAGTACTTC. It yields the protein CASSSIAKNIQYF.

In this sample, this clone turned up a few times. The gene calls are TRBV2 and TRBJ2-1, with TRBD1 as a possible D gene (5 bases). Germline CDR1 is SNHLY and CDR2 is FYNNEI. CDR3 length: 14 amino acids. The V gene lost 7 bases and the J gene lost 9 bases, with 19 bases spanning the gap. The CDR3 reads CASNPAGLNGEQFF. CDR3 coding DNA: TGTGCCAGCAATCCAGCAGGGCTCAACGGTGAGCAGTTCTTC.

This clone has a handful of counts. The chain joins TRBV5-1 to TRBJ2-7; 7 bases agree with TRBD2. Trimming took 0 bases from V and 3 from J; bases not matched to a gene: 18. CDR1 and CDR2 (germline): SGHRS, YFSETQ. The CDR3 extends over 19 amino acids. For the CDR3, the DNA is TGCGCCAGCAGCTTGGTGCCGCTCAAGGGAGGGGCGGTGAACTACGAGCAGTACTTC. This codes for CASSLVPLKGGAVNYEQYF.

The chain combines TRBV5-4 with TRBJ2-1, with 9 positions matching TRBD1. J was trimmed by 5 bases and V by 7 bases; bases with no gene match: 4. The CDR3 is 13 residues long. Germline CDR1 SGHNT, CDR2 YYREEE (reference sequence). Written as DNA, the CDR3 is TGTGCCAGCCGGACAGGGGCGGACAATGAGCAGTTCTTC. It encodes CASRTGADNEQFF.

Note on this clone: This clone may be a read error of a much larger clone one base away. The chain has TRBV7-2 and TRBJ2-3, with unresolved D. V lost 3 bases and J lost 4, with 2 bases in between. Germline CDR1 and CDR2: SGHTA and FQGNSA. The CDR3 totals 11 residues. The CDR3 bases are TGTGCCAGCAGCTTTGCAGATACGCAGTATTTT. As protein: CASSFADTQYF.

This clone was counted only a few times. Other DNA variants within this sample encode the same CDR3. The chain uses TRBV7-9 and TRBJ2-7; D uncertain. CDR3 size: 12 residues. The V gene's germline CDR1 is SEHNR and CDR2 FQNEAQ (reference sequence). The ends were cut back, 0 bases at V and 2 bases at J, with 2 bases in the middle. The chain's CDR3 is CASSLAAYEQYF. CDR3 in DNA: TGTGCCAGCAGCTTAGCAGCCTACGAGCAGTACTTC.

The gene calls are TRBV4-3 and TRBJ2-7; D not resolved. V gave up 2 bases and J gave up 5 bases, with 19 bases separating them. This CDR3 is 16 amino acids long. CDR1 LGHNA and CDR2 YSLEER come from the germline V gene. The CDR3 bases are TGCGCCAGCAGCCAAATCCATAGCATGCGACTCGACGAGCAGTACTTC. This codes for CASSQIHSMRLDEQYF.

This clone has more than one count but fewer than ten. The chain joins TRBV5-4 to TRBJ2-3, with TRBD1 identical over 8 bases. Germline V gene lookup returns CDR1 SGHNT and CDR2 YYREEE (reference sequence). The CDR3 has 16 residues. The J segment lost 0 bases and the V segment lost 5 bases, leaving 8 bases of the junction unmatched. CDR3 protein: CASRLQGASSTDTQYF. The CDR3 DNA reads TGTGCCAGCAGGCTGCAGGGGGCTTCTAGCACAGATACGCAGTATTTT.

This clone was seen only a few times. This chain joins TRBV6-5 and TRBJ2-7; D perhaps matches TRBD2 (5 bases). CDR3 length equals 12 residues. The V gene lost 5 bases and the J gene lost 4 bases, with 9 bases spanning the gap. Germline V CDR1 and CDR2: MNHEY, SVGAGI. This chain's CDR3 is CASSNGVYEQYF. The CDR3 DNA reads TGTGCCAGCAGTAACGGGGTATACGAGCAGTACTTC.

The chain recombines TRBV20-1 with TRBJ1-5; no reliable D call. This CDR3 has 11 amino acids. Germline V gives CDR1 DFQATT, CDR2 SNEGSKA (reference sequence). The V and J ends lost 6 bases and 4 bases respectively, with 7 bases between them. The CDR3 sequence is CSAQTNQPQHF. The CDR3 nucleotides are TGCAGTGCCCAAACTAATCAGCCCCAGCATTTT.

As concerns this clone: A junction boundary mismatches the germline segment, possibly from a read error. The chain employs TRBV30 and TRBJ2-3; 10 positions match TRBD2. CDR1 GTSNPN and CDR2 SVGIG come from the germline V gene (reference sequence). The CDR3 spans 13 residues. CDR3 coding DNA: TGTGCCAGGAAGCGGGGGGGCACGGATACGCAGTATTTT. The encoded protein is CARKRGGTDTQYF.

The V gene is TRBV19, the J gene TRBJ2-1; 11 bases fit TRBD2. Losses at the gene ends were 6 bases for V and 4 bases for J; bases not matched to a gene: 11. The V gene's germline CDR1 is LNHDA and CDR2 SQIVND (reference sequence). CDR3 size: 17 residues. This chain's CDR3 is CASSPGGLAELYNEQFF. CDR3 in DNA: TGTGCCAGTAGCCCAGGGGGACTAGCGGAACTATACAATGAGCAGTTCTTC.